This T cell receptor (beta chain) was sequenced for a study of blood T cell repertoires in COVID-19. The table came from immunoSEQ multiplex PCR; TCRdb's copy has only in-frame clones and leaves some out. The sample contains about 60,000 clones, 70% to 80% of which appear only once. J was trimmed by 2 bases and V by 6 bases; bases with no gene match: 9. The CDR3 length is 16 residues. Germline V CDR1 and CDR2: DFQATT, SNEGSKA (reference sequence). This clone was detected only a few times. The receptor was isolated from a man aged 45-65 years with active or convalescent COVID-19. The genes are TRBV20-1 and TRBJ2-7; 14 nucleotides agree with TRBD2. Sequenced material: peripheral blood. CDR3 sequence reads: CSASERLAGGPYEQYF. The DNA of the CDR3 is TGCAGTGCCAGTGAGAGACTAGCGGGGGGGCCCTACGAGCAGTACTTC.